The present entry profiles one T cell receptor (beta chain) with its context. What it binds is not known. The data derive from a study of cytomegalovirus exposure and HLA in healthy donors. The overall study: Clustering assigned 70% to 85% of the roughly 400 genotyped donors to the Caucasian-associated ancestry cluster. Study results and limitations: Across donors, presence/absence analyses took sequencing depth to be roughly uniform. A later analysis linked a missense DCLRE1C variant to TCR beta V- and J-gene trimming.

Vbeta (60) and Jbeta (13) primers were used in the PCR. The method was immunoSEQ multiplex PCR; TCRdb's version includes in-frame clones alone and lacks a portion of them. Among approximately 76,000 clones listed, around 70% were seen once. The sample consisted of PBMCs. The TCR sequence derives from a woman aged 40 to 49 in good health and CMV-seropositive.

CDR3 DNA sequence: TGTGCCAGCAGTGAAGCGGGGCTAGCGGGGGGTAATGAGCAGTTCTTC. Its protein product is CASSEAGLAGGNEQFF. The rearrangement joins TRBV2 to TRBJ2-1; TRBD2 matches 11 bases. This CDR3 contains 16 residues. Per the germline V gene, CDR1 is SNHLY and CDR2 is FYNNEI. The V and J ends lost 0 bases and 7 bases, in that order; junction bases with no gene match: 5.